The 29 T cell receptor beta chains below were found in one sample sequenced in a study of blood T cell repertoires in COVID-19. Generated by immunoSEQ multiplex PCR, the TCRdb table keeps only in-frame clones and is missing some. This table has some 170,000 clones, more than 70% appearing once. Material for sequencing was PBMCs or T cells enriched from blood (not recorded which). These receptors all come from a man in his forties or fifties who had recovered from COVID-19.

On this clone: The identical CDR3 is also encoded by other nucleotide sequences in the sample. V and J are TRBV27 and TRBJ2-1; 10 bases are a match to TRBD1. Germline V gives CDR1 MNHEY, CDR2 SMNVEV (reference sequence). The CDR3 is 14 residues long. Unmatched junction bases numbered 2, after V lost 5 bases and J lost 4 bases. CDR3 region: CASSRQGAYNEQFF. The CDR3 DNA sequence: TGTGCCAGCAGTAGACAGGGGGCTTACAATGAGCAGTTCTTC.

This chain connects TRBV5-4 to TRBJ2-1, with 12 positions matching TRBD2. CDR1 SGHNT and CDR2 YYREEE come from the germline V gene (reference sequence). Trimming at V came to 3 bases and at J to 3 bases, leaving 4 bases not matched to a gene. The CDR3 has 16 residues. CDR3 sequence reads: CASSSQLAGGYNEQFF. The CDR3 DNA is TGTGCCAGCAGCTCGCAACTAGCGGGAGGCTACAATGAGCAGTTCTTC.

This CDR3 is CASKLGQGGYEQYF. Here the CDR3 DNA reads TGTGCCAGCAAACTGGGACAGGGGGGGTACGAGCAGTACTTC. The chain recombines TRBV7-2 with TRBJ2-7; 11 nucleotides agree with TRBD1. Germline V lookup: CDR1 SGHTA, CDR2 FQGNSA. CDR3 length: 14 amino acids. The V segment lost 7 bases and the J segment 4 bases; nucleotides outside the gene matches: 6.

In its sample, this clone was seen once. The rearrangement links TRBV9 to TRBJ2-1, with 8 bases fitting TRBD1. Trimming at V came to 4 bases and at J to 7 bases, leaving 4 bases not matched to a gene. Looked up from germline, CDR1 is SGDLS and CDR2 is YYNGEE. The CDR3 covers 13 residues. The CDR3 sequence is CASSTGQVNEQFF. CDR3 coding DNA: TGTGCCAGCAGCACGGGACAGGTGAATGAGCAGTTCTTC.

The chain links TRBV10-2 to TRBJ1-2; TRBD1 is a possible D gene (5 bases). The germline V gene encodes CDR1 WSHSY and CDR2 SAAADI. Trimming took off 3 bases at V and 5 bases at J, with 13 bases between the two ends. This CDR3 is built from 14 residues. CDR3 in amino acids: CASSDGGWGYGYTF. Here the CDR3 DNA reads TGCGCCAGCAGTGACGGGGGGTGGGGTTATGGCTACACCTTC.

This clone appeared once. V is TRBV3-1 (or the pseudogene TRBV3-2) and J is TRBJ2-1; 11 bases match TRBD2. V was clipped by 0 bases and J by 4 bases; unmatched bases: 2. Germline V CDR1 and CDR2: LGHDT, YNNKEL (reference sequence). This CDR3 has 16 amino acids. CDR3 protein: CASSQDSGGAYNEQFF. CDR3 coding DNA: TGTGCCAGCAGCCAAGATAGCGGGGGGGCTTACAATGAGCAGTTCTTC.

CDR3 bases: TGTGCCAGCAGCTGGGGCCCTTTGGGGACAACTAATGAAAAACTGTTTTTT. It yields the protein CASSWGPLGTTNEKLFF. The chain employs TRBV5-6 and TRBJ1-4; possibly TRBD1 for D (5 bases). This CDR3 is 17 amino acids long. Germline CDR1 and CDR2: SGHDT and YYEEEE. The V and J ends lost 3 bases and 0 bases respectively, with 15 bases between them. The full variable domain, rest sourced from reference TRBV5-6 and TRBJ1-4, is DAGVTQSPTHLIKTRGQQVTLRCSPKSGHDTVSWYQQALGQGPQFIFQYYEEEERQRGNFPDRFSGHQFPNYSSELNVNALLLGDSALYLCASSWGPLGTTNEKLFFGSGTQLSVL.

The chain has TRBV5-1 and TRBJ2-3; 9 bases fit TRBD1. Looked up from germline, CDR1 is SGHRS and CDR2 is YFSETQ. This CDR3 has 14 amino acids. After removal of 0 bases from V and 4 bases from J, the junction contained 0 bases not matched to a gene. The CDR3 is CASSLGQGADTQYF. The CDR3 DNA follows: TGCGCCAGCAGCTTGGGACAGGGGGCAGATACGCAGTATTTT.

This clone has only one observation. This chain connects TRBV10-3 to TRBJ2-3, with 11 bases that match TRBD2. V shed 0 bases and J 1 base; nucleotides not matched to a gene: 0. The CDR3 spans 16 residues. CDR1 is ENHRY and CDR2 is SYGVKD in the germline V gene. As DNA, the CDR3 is TGTGCCATCAGTGAGTCACTAGCGGGAGGCACAGATACGCAGTATTTT. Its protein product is CAISESLAGGTDTQYF.

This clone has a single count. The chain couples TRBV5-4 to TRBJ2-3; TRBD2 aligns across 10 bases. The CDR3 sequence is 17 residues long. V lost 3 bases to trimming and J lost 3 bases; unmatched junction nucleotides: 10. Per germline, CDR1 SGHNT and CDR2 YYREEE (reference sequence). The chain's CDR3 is CASSSEAGGLRTDTQYF. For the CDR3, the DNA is TGTGCCAGCAGCTCCGAAGCGGGGGGGCTGCGGACAGATACGCAGTATTTT.

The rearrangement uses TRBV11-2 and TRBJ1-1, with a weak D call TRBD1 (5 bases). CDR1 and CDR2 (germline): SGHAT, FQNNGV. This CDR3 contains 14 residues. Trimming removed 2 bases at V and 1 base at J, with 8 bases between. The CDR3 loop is CASSLLTANTEAFF. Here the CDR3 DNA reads TGTGCCAGCAGCTTACTGACAGCGAACACTGAAGCTTTCTTT. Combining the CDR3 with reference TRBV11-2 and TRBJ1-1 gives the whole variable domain EAGVAQSPRYKIIEKRQSVAFWCNPISGHATLYWYQQILGQGPKLLIQFQNNGVVDDSQLPKDRFSAERLKGVDSTLKIQPAKLEDSAVYLCASSLLTANTEAFFGQGTRLTVV.

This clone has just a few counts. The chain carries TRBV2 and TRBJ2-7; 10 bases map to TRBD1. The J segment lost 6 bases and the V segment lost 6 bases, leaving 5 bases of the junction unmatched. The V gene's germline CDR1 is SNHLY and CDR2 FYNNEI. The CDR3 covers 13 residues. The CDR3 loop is CASRPTGGGEQYF. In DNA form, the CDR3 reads TGTGCCAGCAGGCCGACAGGGGGCGGCGAGCAGTACTTC. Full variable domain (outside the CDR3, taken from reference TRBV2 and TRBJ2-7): EPEVTQTPSHQVTQMGQEVILRCVPISNHLYFYWYRQILGQKVEFLVSFYNNEISEKSEIFDDQFSVERPDGSNFTLKIRSTKLEDSAMYFCASRPTGGGEQYFGPGTRLTVT.

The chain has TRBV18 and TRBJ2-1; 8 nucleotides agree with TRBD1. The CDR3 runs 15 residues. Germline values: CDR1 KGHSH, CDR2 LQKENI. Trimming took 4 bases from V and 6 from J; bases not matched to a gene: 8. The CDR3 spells CASSRTGTGGNEQFF. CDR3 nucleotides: TGTGCCAGCTCACGAACCGGGACAGGCGGCAATGAGCAGTTCTTC.

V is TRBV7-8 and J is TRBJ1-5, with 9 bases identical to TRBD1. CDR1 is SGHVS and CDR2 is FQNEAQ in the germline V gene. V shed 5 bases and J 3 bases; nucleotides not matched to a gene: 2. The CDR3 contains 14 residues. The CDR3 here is CASSRDRANQPQHF. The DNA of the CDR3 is TGTGCCAGCAGCCGGGACAGGGCCAATCAGCCCCAGCATTTT.

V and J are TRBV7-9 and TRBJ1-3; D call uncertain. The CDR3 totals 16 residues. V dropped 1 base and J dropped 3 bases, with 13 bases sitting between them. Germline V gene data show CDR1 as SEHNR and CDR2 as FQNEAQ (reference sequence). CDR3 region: CASSLGVSAGGNTIYF. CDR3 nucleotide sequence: TGTGCCAGCAGCTTAGGTGTCTCGGCGGGTGGAAACACCATATATTTT.

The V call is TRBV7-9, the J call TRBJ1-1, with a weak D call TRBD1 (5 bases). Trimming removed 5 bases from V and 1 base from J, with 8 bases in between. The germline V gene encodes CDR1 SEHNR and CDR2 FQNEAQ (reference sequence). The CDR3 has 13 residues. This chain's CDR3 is CASSVGQNTEAFF. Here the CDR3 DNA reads TGTGCCAGCAGCGTCGGACAGAACACTGAAGCTTTCTTT.

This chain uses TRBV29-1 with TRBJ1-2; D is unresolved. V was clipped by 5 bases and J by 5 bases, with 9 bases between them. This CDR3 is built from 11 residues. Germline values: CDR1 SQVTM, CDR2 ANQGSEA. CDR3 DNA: TGCAGCGTTATCGGGGAATATGGCTACACCTTC. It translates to CSVIGEYGYTF. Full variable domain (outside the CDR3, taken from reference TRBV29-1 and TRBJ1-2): SAVISQKPSRDICQRGTSLTIQCQVDSQVTMMFWYRQQPGQSLTLIATANQGSEATYESGFVIDKFPISRPNLTFSTLTVSNMSPEDSSIYLCSVIGEYGYTFGSGTRLTVV.

The CDR3 sequence is CASSLGAENQPQHF. The CDR3 nucleotides read TGTGCCAGCAGTTTAGGGGCAGAAAATCAGCCCCAGCATTTT. The chain couples TRBV27 to TRBJ1-5, with a weak D call TRBD1 (5 bases). Trimming removed 2 bases from V and 4 bases from J, with 9 bases in between. The CDR3 spans 14 residues. Germline CDR1 MNHEY, CDR2 SMNVEV (reference sequence).

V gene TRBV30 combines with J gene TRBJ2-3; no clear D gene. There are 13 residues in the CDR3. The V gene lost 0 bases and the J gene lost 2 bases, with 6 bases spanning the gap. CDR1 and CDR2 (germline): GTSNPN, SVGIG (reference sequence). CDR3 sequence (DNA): TGTGCCTGGAGTGTACTTAACACAGATACGCAGTATTTT. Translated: CAWSVLNTDTQYF.

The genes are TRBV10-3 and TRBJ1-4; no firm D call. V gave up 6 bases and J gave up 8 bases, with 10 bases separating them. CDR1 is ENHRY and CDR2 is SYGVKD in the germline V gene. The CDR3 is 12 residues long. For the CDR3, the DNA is TGTGCCATCAGCCGTAATTCCGAAAAACTGTTTTTT. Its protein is CAISRNSEKLFF.

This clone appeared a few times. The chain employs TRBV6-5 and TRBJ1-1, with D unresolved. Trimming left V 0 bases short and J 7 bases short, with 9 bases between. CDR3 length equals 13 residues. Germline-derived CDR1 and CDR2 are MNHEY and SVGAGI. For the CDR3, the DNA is TGTGCCAGCAGTTACTCGGAGGACGGTGAAGCTTTCTTT. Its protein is CASSYSEDGEAFF.

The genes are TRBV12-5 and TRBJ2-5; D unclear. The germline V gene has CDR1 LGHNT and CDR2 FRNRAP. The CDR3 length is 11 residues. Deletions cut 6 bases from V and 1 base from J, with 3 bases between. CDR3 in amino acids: CASGLQETQYF. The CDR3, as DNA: TGTGCTAGTGGCCTCCAAGAGACCCAGTACTTC.

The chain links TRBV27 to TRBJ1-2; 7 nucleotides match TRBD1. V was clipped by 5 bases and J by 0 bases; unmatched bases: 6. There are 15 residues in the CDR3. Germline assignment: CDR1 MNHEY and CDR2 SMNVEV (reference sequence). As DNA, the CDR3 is TGTGCCAGCAGTCCCAGACAGGGAGCTAACTATGGCTACACCTTC. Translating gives CASSPRQGANYGYTF.

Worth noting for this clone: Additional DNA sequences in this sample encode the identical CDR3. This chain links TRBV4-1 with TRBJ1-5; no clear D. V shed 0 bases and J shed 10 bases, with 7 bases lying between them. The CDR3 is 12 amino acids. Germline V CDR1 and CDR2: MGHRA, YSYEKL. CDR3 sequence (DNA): TGCGCCAGCAGCCAAGACACAGAACCCCAGCATTTT. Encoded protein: CASSQDTEPQHF.

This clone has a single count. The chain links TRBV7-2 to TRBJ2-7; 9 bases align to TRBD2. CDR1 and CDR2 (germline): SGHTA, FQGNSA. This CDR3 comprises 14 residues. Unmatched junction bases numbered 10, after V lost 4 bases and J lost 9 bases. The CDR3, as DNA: TGTGCCAGCAGCTCCGGGACTAGCAGTTCGGCGCAGTACTTC. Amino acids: CASSSGTSSSAQYF.

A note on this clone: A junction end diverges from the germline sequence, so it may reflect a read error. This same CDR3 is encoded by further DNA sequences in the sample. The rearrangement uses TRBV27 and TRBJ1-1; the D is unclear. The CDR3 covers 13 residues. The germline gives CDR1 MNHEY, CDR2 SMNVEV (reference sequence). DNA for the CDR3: TGTGCTAGCAGTCCGAGCCCGAACACTGAAGCTTTCTTT. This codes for CASSPSPNTEAFF.

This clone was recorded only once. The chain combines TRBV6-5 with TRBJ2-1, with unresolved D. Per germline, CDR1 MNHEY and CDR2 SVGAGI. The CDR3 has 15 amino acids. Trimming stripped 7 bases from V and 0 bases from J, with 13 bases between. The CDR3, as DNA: TGTGCCAGCACCGTGGGCCCGAGCTCCTACAATGAGCAGTTCTTC. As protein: CASTVGPSSYNEQFF.

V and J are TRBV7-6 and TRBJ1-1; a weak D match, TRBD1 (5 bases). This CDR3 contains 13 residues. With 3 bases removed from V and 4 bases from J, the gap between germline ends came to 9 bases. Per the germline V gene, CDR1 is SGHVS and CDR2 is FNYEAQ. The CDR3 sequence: CASSFREGTEAFF. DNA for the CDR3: TGTGCCAGCAGCTTCAGGGAGGGCACTGAAGCTTTCTTT.

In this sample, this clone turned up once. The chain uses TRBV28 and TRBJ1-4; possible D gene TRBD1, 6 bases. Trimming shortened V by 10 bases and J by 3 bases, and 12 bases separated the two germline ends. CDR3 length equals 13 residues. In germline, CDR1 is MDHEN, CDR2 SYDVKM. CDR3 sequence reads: CAKIQGPNEKLFF. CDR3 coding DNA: TGTGCCAAGATACAGGGACCTAATGAAAAACTGTTTTTT.